The next 7 T cell receptor beta chains were all read from a single sample in a study of beta chain features in type 1 diabetes. Study-wide results and caveats: Shortening of TCRB CDR3s, moderate but significant, appeared in all four CD4+ subsets of Type 1 diabetes patients.

These receptors' targets are unknown. cDNA synthesis used the whole RNA isolate, giving expressed TCRB sequences. Only in-frame clones appear in the TCRdb table, and some are missing; sequencing was by immunoSEQ multiplex PCR. Of around 340,000 clones in the sample, 9.3% are singletons; the top ten hold around 1%. The sequenced sample consisted of central memory CD4+ T cells from blood. The origin of the receptors is a young man with type 1 diabetes.

This clone has more than one count but fewer than ten. The same CDR3 also results from other DNA sequences found in this sample. The rearrangement uses TRBV29-1 and TRBJ2-2; a possible D gene is TRBD2 (6 bases). CDR1 and CDR2 from the germline V gene are SQVTM and ANQGSEA. V dropped 4 bases and J dropped 0 bases, with 9 bases sitting between them. The CDR3 sequence is 14 residues long. CDR3: CSVARLANTGELFF. The DNA for the CDR3 is TGCAGCGTTGCGAGACTAGCGAACACCGGGGAGCTGTTTTTT.

The chain links TRBV5-1 to TRBJ2-1, with 8 bases aligning to TRBD2. V gave up 1 base and J gave up 2 bases; unmatched junction bases: 5. The CDR3 is 16 amino acids. In germline, CDR1 is SGHRS, CDR2 YFSETQ. The CDR3 loop is CASSLSSGSTYNEQFF. The CDR3 nucleotides are TGCGCCAGCAGCTTGTCTAGCGGGTCAACCTACAATGAGCAGTTCTTC.

This clone was recorded a few times. This chain uses TRBV7-9 with TRBJ1-2; D might be TRBD1 (5 bases). V was cut by 3 bases and J by 7 bases, with 9 bases left in between. This CDR3 has 12 amino acids. Germline V gives CDR1 SEHNR, CDR2 FQNEAQ (reference sequence). The CDR3 spells CASSFAGSGYTF. The CDR3 region has the DNA TGTGCCAGCAGCTTTGCAGGGAGTGGCTACACCTTC.

CDR3 protein: CASSVALTSLEETQYF. CDR3 bases: TGTGCCAGCAGCGTAGCATTGACTAGCCTGGAGGAGACCCAGTACTTC. This chain joins TRBV11-2 and TRBJ2-5; 7 positions match TRBD2. Looked up from germline, CDR1 is SGHAT and CDR2 is FQNNGV. The CDR3 is 16 amino acids. J lost 5 bases, V lost 5 bases, and 14 bases had no gene match.

This clone was seen more than once but under ten times. The same CDR3 is also encoded by other DNA sequences in this sample. The CDR3 region has the DNA TGCGCCAGCAGCTTGGGGGGACTGAGTTCCTACGAGCAGTACTTC. Translating it yields CASSLGGLSSYEQYF. The V and J genes are TRBV5-1 and TRBJ2-7; TRBD2 might be the D (6 bases). The germline CDR1 and CDR2 sequences are SGHRS and YFSETQ. V gave up 0 bases and J gave up 1 base, with 11 bases separating them. This CDR3 spans 15 amino acids.

The sample holds a few counts of this clone. This chain connects TRBV14 to TRBJ2-7; tentative D call: TRBD2 (5 bases). V lost 0 bases and J lost 9, with 12 bases in between. The CDR3 spans 13 residues. Germline values: CDR1 SGHDN, CDR2 FVKESK. The CDR3 sequence: CASSQDTTGVQYF. DNA of the CDR3: TGTGCCAGCAGCCAAGACACAACCGGGGTGCAGTACTTC.

This clone was picked up a small number of times. The chain uses TRBV28 and TRBJ2-7, with 9 bases fitting TRBD1. This CDR3 has 15 amino acids. The germline CDR1 and CDR2 sequences are MDHEN and SYDVKM. Unmatched junction bases numbered 9, after V lost 5 bases and J lost 4 bases. The CDR3 region is CASSTPGQGQYEQYF. The DNA for the CDR3 is TGTGCCAGCAGTACACCGGGACAGGGTCAATACGAGCAGTACTTC.